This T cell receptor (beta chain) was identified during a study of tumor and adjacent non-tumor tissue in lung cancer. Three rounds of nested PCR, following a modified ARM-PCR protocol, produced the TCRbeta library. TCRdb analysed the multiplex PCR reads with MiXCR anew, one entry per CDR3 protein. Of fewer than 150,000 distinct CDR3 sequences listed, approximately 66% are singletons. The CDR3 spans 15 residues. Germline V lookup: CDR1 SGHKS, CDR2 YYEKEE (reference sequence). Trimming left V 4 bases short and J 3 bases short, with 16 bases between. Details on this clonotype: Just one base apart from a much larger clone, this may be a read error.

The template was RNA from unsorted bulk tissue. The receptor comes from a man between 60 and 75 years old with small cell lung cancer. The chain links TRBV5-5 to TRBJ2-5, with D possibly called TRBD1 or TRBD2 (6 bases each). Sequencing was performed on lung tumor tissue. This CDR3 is CASSGGPGVKETQYF. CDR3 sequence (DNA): TGTGCCAGCAGCGGGGGGCCAGGGGTAAAAGAGACCCAGTACTTC.